This T cell receptor (beta chain) was observed in a study of T cell changes during pregnancy in multiple sclerosis. Germline V gene sequence: CDR1 MNHNS, CDR2 SASEGT. CDR3 length: 14 amino acids. V was cut by 5 bases and J by 2 bases, with 12 bases left in between. Using immunoSEQ multiplex PCR, the repertoire was profiled, and TCRdb retains in-frame clones only, with some absent. The sample records roughly 42,000 clones, 90% being singletons. The sequence came from a female donor with multiple sclerosis, enrolled in a pregnancy study. The chain is built from TRBV6-1 and TRBJ2-5; D is ambiguous. Sequenced material: CD8+ T cells from peripheral blood mononuclear cells, taken in the third trimester of pregnancy. The CDR3 DNA is TGTGCCAGCAGTCCACAGAATCCTCAAGAGACCCAGTACTTC. Amino acids: CASSPQNPQETQYF.